The rows below give T cell receptor beta chains drawn from one sample of a study of cytomegalovirus exposure and HLA in healthy donors. Some clones are missing from TCRdb's copy, which holds only in-frame ones; the method was immunoSEQ multiplex PCR. The sample lists about 260,000 clones, approximately 85% occurring once. The source material was PBMCs. Receptors originate from a woman aged 40 to 50 in good health and CMV-seropositive. Each CDR3 is given with its conserved first and last residue. D genes are given only for firm matches.

TRBD1	TRBV7-2	TRBJ1-2	CASSTRQGNYGYTF	TGTGCCAGCAGCACTCGACAGGGGAACTATGGCTACACCTTC
.	TRBV6-4	TRBJ2-7	CASSDWNLRVHASYEQYF	TGTGCCAGCAGTGACTGGAACTTGCGGGTCCACGCCTCCTACGAGCAGTACTTC
TRBD1	TRBV30	TRBJ1-3	CAWSGVLRGRDRVKGGNTIYF	TGTGCCTGGAGTGGAGTCCTGAGAGGTCGGGACAGGGTAAAAGGTGGAAACACCATATATTTT
TRBD2	TRBV30	TRBJ2-1	CAWSVGLANNEQFF	TGTGCCTGGAGTGTGGGACTAGCCAACAATGAGCAGTTCTTC
TRBD1	TRBV7-9	TRBJ2-2	CASSIPVLTGGAGTGELFF	TGTGCCAGCAGCATTCCCGTCCTAACAGGGGGCGCAGGTACCGGGGAGCTGTTTTTT
TRBD2	TRBV5-8	TRBJ2-5	CASSRGAGGAETQYF	TGTGCCAGCAGCAGAGGAGCGGGAGGGGCTGAGACCCAGTACTTC
.	TRBV5-8	TRBJ2-7	CASSSTGFYEQYF	TGTGCCAGCAGCTCCACAGGGTTCTACGAGCAGTACTTC
.	TRBV5-1	TRBJ2-1	CASSWEYSYNEQFF	TGCGCCAGCAGCTGGGAGTACTCCTACAATGAGCAGTTCTTC
TRBD1	TRBV27	TRBJ1-6	CASRDRSYSPLHF	TGTGCCAGCCGGGACAGGTCTTATTCACCCCTCCACTTT
.	TRBV14	TRBJ2-7	CASSLRGASPGQYF	TGTGCCAGCAGCCTCCGGGGGGCGAGCCCGGGACAGTACTTC
TRBD1	TRBV6-1	TRBJ1-1	CASSWTGRDTEAFF	TGTGCCAGCAGTTGGACAGGTAGGGACACTGAAGCTTTCTTT
TRBD2	TRBV4-2	TRBJ2-2	CASSQASGGRRPGELFF	TGTGCCAGCAGCCAAGCCTCAGGCGGGAGAAGACCCGGGGAGCTGTTTTTT
.	TRBV5-1	TRBJ1-2	CASSEAGKYGYTF	TGCGCCAGCAGCGAGGCAGGGAAGTATGGCTACACCTTC
TRBD2	TRBV5-6	TRBJ2-1	CASSLGLPNEQFF	TGTGCCAGTAGCTTGGGACTACCCAATGAGCAGTTCTTC
TRBD1	TRBV11-2	TRBJ1-2	CASSLEGGRGFGYTF	TGTGCCAGCAGCTTAGAGGGGGGCAGGGGGTTTGGCTACACCTTC
.	TRBV19	TRBJ1-1	CASSIGGRTNTEAFF	TGTGCCAGTAGTATAGGGGGCAGAACGAACACTGAAGCTTTCTTT
.	TRBV30	TRBJ1-1	CAWGLKRVVNTEAFF	TGTGCCTGGGGCCTTAAGAGGGTAGTGAACACTGAAGCTTTCTTT
TRBD2	TRBV19	TRBJ2-1	CASSMRGGGSPNEQFF	TGTGCCAGTAGTATGAGGGGCGGGGGTTCTCCCAATGAGCAGTTCTTC